This T cell receptor (beta chain) was identified in a study of blood T cells in healthy people across ages. Whole-study findings and limits: In these data, TCR beta diversity tracked strongly with naive T cell percentage. Unknown CMV status may confound age-related changes in expanded clones.

This CDR3 has 14 amino acids. Germline CDR1 MNHNY, CDR2 SVGAGI (reference sequence). Trimming removed 5 bases at V and 4 bases at J, with 14 bases between. Collection of ten milliliters of peripheral blood was performed for each donor. The count of this clonotype is one. Its antigen remains unknown. A second PCR, run for about 6 to 12 cycles, used a sample-barcoded 5' primer plus a J-beta primer mix. TCRdb re-called the 5' RACE reads with MiXCR, one entry per CDR3 protein. The sample holds about 780,000 distinct CDR3 sequences, 46% seen once. The chain carries TRBV6-6 and TRBJ1-2, with a tentative D call TRBD1 (5 bases). The sequenced sample was blood. The TCR comes from a man older than 75 in good health. CDR3 amino acids: CASSNRDGSYGYTF. The DNA for the CDR3 is TGTGCCAGCAGTAACCGGGACGGTTCCTATGGCTACACCTTC.